The 24 T cell receptor beta chains below were found in one sample sequenced in a study of cytomegalovirus exposure and HLA in healthy donors. TCRdb's table, derived via immunoSEQ multiplex PCR, lists solely in-frame clones and lacks some. This sample has about 180,000 clones; approximately 90% occur once, and the top ten carry roughly 1.5%. The source material was PBMCs. Source of these receptors: a woman between 25 and 40 years old in good health and CMV-seronegative.

This clone was counted a few times. The CDR3 nucleotides are TGTGCCACTGCGACAGGGTTGGAAGGCTACACCTTC. As protein: CATATGLEGYTF. V gene TRBV10-3 combines with J gene TRBJ1-2, with 7 nucleotides matching TRBD1. The CDR3 extends over 12 amino acids. With 10 bases clipped from V and 8 bases from J, the junction kept 10 bases outside the gene matches. CDR1 is ENHRY and CDR2 is SYGVKD in the germline V gene.

This chain joins TRBV7-9 and TRBJ2-3; 8 bases map to TRBD1. CDR3 length: 16 residues. V was clipped by 7 bases and J by 2 bases; unmatched bases: 11. Germline CDR1 and CDR2: SEHNR and FQNEAQ (reference sequence). DNA of the CDR3: TGTGCCAGCACCAAAGACGGGACAGGAGACACAGATACGCAGTATTTT. This gives the protein CASTKDGTGDTDTQYF.

The chain links TRBV7-2 to TRBJ1-6, with 9 bases that match TRBD1. This CDR3 contains 16 residues. V lost 1 base to trimming and J lost 4 bases; unmatched junction nucleotides: 2. Germline V CDR1 and CDR2: SGHTA, FQGNSA. The CDR3 DNA reads as TGTGCCAGCAGCTTAGACAGGGGGCGTTATAATTCACCCCTCCACTTT. Protein sequence: CASSLDRGRYNSPLHF.

This clone appeared many times. The same CDR3 also results from other DNA sequences found in this sample. The chain combines TRBV4-3 with TRBJ1-1; D is perhaps TRBD1 (5 bases). The germline V gene has CDR1 LGHNA and CDR2 YSLEER. The CDR3 contains 15 residues. V lost 0 bases and J 4 bases, leaving 12 bases between the germline ends. The CDR3 nucleotides read TGCGCCAGCAGCCAAGAGGCAGGGCTGGCCACTGAAGCTTTCTTT. It encodes CASSQEAGLATEAFF.

This chain links TRBV6-1 with TRBJ2-5, with D maybe TRBD2 (6 bases). Germline lookup yields CDR1 MNHNS and CDR2 SASEGT. V lost 7 bases to trimming and J lost 2 bases, with 14 bases between them. This CDR3 is built from 14 residues. The CDR3 reads CASTAGRLQETQYF. The CDR3 region has the DNA TGTGCCAGCACGGCAGGGAGGTTGCAAGAGACCCAGTACTTC.

The V gene is TRBV6-6, the J gene TRBJ1-6; D gene unclear. Germline-derived CDR1 and CDR2 are MNHNY and SVGAGI (reference sequence). V lost 6 bases, J lost 10 bases, and 19 bases lay in between. The CDR3 has 15 amino acids. The DNA of the CDR3 is TGTGCCAGCAGCTCCTTAGGGTCGGAGGCGTCACCCCTCCACTTT. Translated: CASSSLGSEASPLHF.

This chain joins TRBV6-9 and TRBJ1-6; TRBD1 might be the D (5 bases). CDR1 and CDR2 from the germline V gene are MNHGY and SVAAGI. V was trimmed by 0 bases and J by 5 bases, leaving 11 bases between them. The CDR3 runs 16 residues. The CDR3 DNA reads as TGTGCCAGCAGTTATTCAACCGGGGGACATAATTCACCCCTCCACTTT. As protein: CASSYSTGGHNSPLHF.

J is TRBJ1-1 and V is TRBV2; tentatively, D is TRBD1 (6 bases). From germline, CDR1 is SNHLY and CDR2 FYNNEI. Trimming pared 6 bases from V and 0 bases from J, leaving 11 bases between. The CDR3 has 14 residues. The chain's CDR3 is CASRRQDLNTEAFF. CDR3 in DNA: TGTGCCAGCAGGAGACAGGACTTGAACACTGAAGCTTTCTTT.

The rearrangement links TRBV4-1 to TRBJ2-3, with D possibly being TRBD1 (6 bases). The CDR3 extends over 15 amino acids. V was clipped by 4 bases and J by 2 bases, with 13 bases between them. Germline V gene sequence: CDR1 MGHRA, CDR2 YSYEKL. DNA for the CDR3: TGCGCCAGCAGCCTCGGACAGAGTCCCACAGATACGCAGTATTTT. This sequence encodes CASSLGQSPTDTQYF.

V gene TRBV7-9 combines with J gene TRBJ2-1; 11 nucleotides align to TRBD2. The V segment lost 2 bases and the J segment 4 bases; nucleotides outside the gene matches: 1. The germline V gene has CDR1 SEHNR and CDR2 FQNEAQ (reference sequence). The CDR3 loop spans 15 amino acids. The DNA for the CDR3 is TGTGCCAGCAGCTTAATAGCGGGGGGGTACAATGAGCAGTTCTTC. Its translation is CASSLIAGGYNEQFF.

The chain couples TRBV2 to TRBJ2-1, with 9 bases lining up with TRBD1. V trimming: 7 bases; J trimming: 8 bases; junction bases outside the gene matches: 3. The CDR3 length is 12 residues. Germline loops: CDR1 SNHLY, CDR2 FYNNEI. CDR3 sequence reads: CASTGQGYEQFF. The DNA for the CDR3 is TGTGCCAGCACGGGACAGGGCTATGAGCAGTTCTTC.

A few counts support this clone. J is TRBJ1-1 and V is TRBV6-5, with 8 positions matching TRBD1. The CDR3 is made up of 12 amino acids. Unmatched junction bases numbered 7, after V lost 2 bases and J lost 14 bases. Germline assignment: CDR1 MNHEY and CDR2 SVGAGI. CDR3 coding DNA: TGTGCCAGCAGTTACCGGGGGACAGGAAACTTCTTT. It translates to CASSYRGTGNFF.

The chain couples TRBV4-1 to TRBJ2-1; the match to TRBD1 covers 8 bases. CDR3 length: 13 amino acids. With V trimmed by 2 bases and J by 10 bases, 4 bases remained unmatched. Germline CDR1 MGHRA, CDR2 YSYEKL. For the CDR3, the DNA is TGCGCCAGCAGCCAACTACAGGGGGAGGAGCAGTTCTTC. It yields the protein CASSQLQGEEQFF.

This chain uses TRBV7-9 with TRBJ2-3, with a weak D call TRBD2 (7 bases). V gave up 11 bases and J gave up 5 bases, with 23 bases separating them. Germline V gene sequence: CDR1 SEHNR, CDR2 FQNEAQ (reference sequence). The length of the CDR3 is 15 residues. CDR3 bases: TGTGCCGGTAAACCGGGGGGCCCTCGCGGAGATACGCAGTATTTT. Its translation is CAGKPGGPRGDTQYF.

The chain combines TRBV5-4 with TRBJ2-7; 7 bases align to TRBD2. The CDR3 is 15 amino acids. CDR1 is SGHNT and CDR2 is YYREEE in the germline V gene (reference sequence). V shed 5 bases, J shed 2 bases, and the junction held 10 bases outside the gene matches. Here the CDR3 DNA reads TGTGCCAGCAGTCACAAGCGGGGTGCAACCTACGAGCAGTACTTC. It translates to CASSHKRGATYEQYF.

The rearrangement uses TRBV4-2 and TRBJ2-7; D possibly corresponds to TRBD2 (6 bases). Germline values: CDR1 LGHNA, CDR2 YNFKEQ. V was trimmed by 0 bases and J by 4 bases, leaving 13 bases between them. The CDR3 is 15 amino acids. The CDR3 protein is CASSQDRGVGYEQYF. CDR3 coding DNA: TGTGCCAGCAGCCAAGATCGCGGGGTGGGGTACGAGCAGTACTTC.

The chain joins TRBV2 to TRBJ1-6, with D possibly matching TRBD1 (5 bases). The CDR3 is 17 amino acids. Germline CDR1 reads SNHLY; CDR2 reads FYNNEI. Deletions cut 2 bases from V and 7 bases from J, with 18 bases between. CDR3 nucleotides: TGTGCCAGCAGTGAATTTGGTGAGACAGCTACCAATTCACCCCTCCACTTT. Its protein is CASSEFGETATNSPLHF. Supplemented by reference TRBV2 and TRBJ1-6, the full variable domain reads EPEVTQTPSHQVTQMGQEVILRCVPISNHLYFYWYRQILGQKVEFLVSFYNNEISEKSEIFDDQFSVERPDGSNFTLKIRSTKLEDSAMYFCASSEFGETATNSPLHFGNGTRLTVT.

The chain uses TRBV7-6 and TRBJ2-7; D perhaps matches TRBD2 (6 bases). The V end was cut by 1 base, the J end by 1 base, with 11 bases between. The CDR3 has 15 amino acids. CDR1 SGHVS and CDR2 FNYEAQ come from the germline V gene. The CDR3 sequence is CASSLGAGPSYEQYF. DNA of the CDR3: TGTGCCAGCAGCTTAGGGGCGGGGCCTTCCTACGAGCAGTACTTC.

This clone was counted a few times. The chain combines TRBV6-5 with TRBJ2-2, with 8 positions matching TRBD1. V lost 8 bases and J lost 1; bases outside the gene matches: 6. CDR3 length: 15 amino acids. Germline V gives CDR1 MNHEY, CDR2 SVGAGI. CDR3 protein: CASGRGQVNTGELFF. The CDR3 DNA reads as TGTGCCAGCGGCCGGGGACAGGTGAACACCGGGGAGCTGTTTTTT.

V and J are TRBV19 and TRBJ2-1; the match to TRBD2 covers 7 bases. The germline CDR1 and CDR2 sequences are LNHDA and SQIVND (reference sequence). CDR3 size: 14 residues. The V segment lost 1 base and the J segment 8 bases; nucleotides outside the gene matches: 5. The CDR3 nucleotides are TGTGCCAGTAGTATAGGGGAGGGTCCGGATGAGCAGTTCTTC. Translated, it gives CASSIGEGPDEQFF.

The chain uses TRBV10-2 and TRBJ1-5; D is ambiguous. The germline V gene encodes CDR1 WSHSY and CDR2 SAAADI. This CDR3 has 16 residues. V gave up 3 bases and J gave up 2 bases, with 14 bases separating them. CDR3 in DNA: TGCGCCAGCAGTGACCCCGCGGGGTTAGGCAATCAGCCCCAGCATTTT. It codes for CASSDPAGLGNQPQHF.

The V call is TRBV27, the J call TRBJ2-3; TRBD2 matches at 12 bases. Unmatched junction bases numbered 2, after V lost 6 bases and J lost 4 bases. Germline V gene sequence: CDR1 MNHEY, CDR2 SMNVEV (reference sequence). This CDR3 is built from 14 residues. The CDR3 DNA sequence: TGTGCCAGCAGGACTAGCGGGGGATCAGATACGCAGTATTTT. Protein sequence: CASRTSGGSDTQYF.

This clone was seen once. CDR3: CAWSVAPGAGGSEQYF. CDR3 DNA sequence: TGTGCCTGGAGTGTCGCCCCGGGGGCAGGGGGATCCGAGCAGTACTTC. The chain links TRBV30 to TRBJ2-7, with D maybe TRBD1 (7 bases). The CDR3 covers 16 residues. Trimming left V 0 bases short and J 6 bases short, with 21 bases between. Germline V gene data show CDR1 as GTSNPN and CDR2 as SVGIG (reference sequence). Drawing the rest from reference TRBV30 and TRBJ2-7, the complete variable domain is SQTIHQWPATLVQPVGSPLSLECTVEGTSNPNLYWYRQAAGRGLQLLFYSVGIGQISSEVPQNLSASRPQDRQFILSSKKLLLSDSGFYLCAWSVAPGAGGSEQYFGPGTRLTVT.

DNA for the CDR3: TGCGCCAGCAGCCCCGTCGGGACTGAAGCTTTCTTT. This sequence encodes CASSPVGTEAFF. The V gene is TRBV5-1, the J gene TRBJ1-1; D gene uncertain. The CDR3 consists of 12 residues. From germline, CDR1 is SGHRS and CDR2 YFSETQ. Between the trimmed V and J ends, which lost 4 bases and 5 bases, there was a span of 9 bases.